These 10 T cell receptor beta chains share one sample of origin, sequenced in a study of cytomegalovirus exposure and HLA in healthy donors. PCR used 60 Vbeta primers and 13 Jbeta primers. The assay was immunoSEQ multiplex PCR, and TCRdb's table has in-frame clones only and misses some. Seen here are some 80,000 clones, 70% to 80% observed once, and the top ten hold more than 2.5%. Sequenced input: PBMCs. The receptors stem from a man between 45 and 60 years old in good health and CMV-seronegative.

V usage is TRBV10-3 and J usage is TRBJ1-4; D gene unclear. Trimming shortened V by 3 bases and J by 3 bases, and 14 bases separated the two germline ends. CDR1 and CDR2 from the germline V gene are ENHRY and SYGVKD. The CDR3 covers 16 residues. CDR3 loop: CAISDPTRAPNEKLFF. CDR3 DNA sequence: TGTGCCATCAGTGACCCCACCCGAGCCCCTAATGAAAAACTGTTTTTT.

The chain links TRBV5-1 to TRBJ2-1, with 9 bases matching TRBD2. The CDR3 loop spans 16 amino acids. CDR1 SGHRS and CDR2 YFSETQ come from the germline V gene. J lost 5 bases, V lost 4 bases, and 10 bases had no gene match. The CDR3 DNA reads TGCGCCAGCAGCACCGGACCTAGCGGGACCAACAATGAGCAGTTCTTC. Its protein product is CASSTGPSGTNNEQFF. Full variable domain (outside the CDR3, taken from reference TRBV5-1 and TRBJ2-1): KAGVTQTPRYLIKTRGQQVTLSCSPISGHRSVSWYQQTPGQGLQFLFEYFSETQRNKGNFPGRFSGRQFSNSRSEMNVSTLELGDSALYLCASSTGPSGTNNEQFFGPGTRLTVL.

This clone appeared a few times. J is TRBJ1-4 and V is TRBV29-1; D gene unclear. The V gene lost 6 bases and the J gene lost 8 bases, with 16 bases spanning the gap. There are 13 residues in the CDR3. Germline V gene sequence: CDR1 SQVTM, CDR2 ANQGSEA. The CDR3: CSVSQLAGEKLFF. In DNA form, the CDR3 reads TGCAGCGTGTCACAGTTAGCGGGAGAAAAACTGTTTTTT.

Notes on this clone: Its ends do not fully match the called genes, so a read error is possible. This chain links TRBV7-9 with TRBJ2-3; no clear D. The CDR3 extends over 16 amino acids. Germline V gene sequence: CDR1 SEHNR, CDR2 FQNEAQ (reference sequence). The CDR3: CSSSLASPMGADTQYF. Here the CDR3 DNA reads TGTTCCAGCAGCTTAGCCTCCCCGATGGGCGCAGATACGCAGTATTTT.

V gene TRBV19 combines with J gene TRBJ1-2, with 10 bases identical to TRBD1. The V gene's germline CDR1 is LNHDA and CDR2 SQIVND (reference sequence). J gave up 8 bases and V 8 bases, and 17 bases lay outside the gene matches. The CDR3 loop spans 16 amino acids. CDR3 protein: CASVDPRDRGLLGYTF. For the CDR3, the DNA is TGTGCCAGTGTGGACCCACGGGACAGGGGCTTGCTGGGCTACACCTTC.

The chain uses TRBV19 and TRBJ1-1; D unresolved. CDR3 length: 11 residues. Germline values: CDR1 LNHDA, CDR2 SQIVND (reference sequence). Trimming took 7 bases from V and 1 from J, leaving 4 bases between them. CDR3 loop: CASKRNTEAFF. The CDR3 region has the DNA TGTGCCAGTAAGCGGAACACTGAAGCTTTCTTT.

The chain has TRBV28 and TRBJ2-2; D remains unclear. Germline V CDR1 and CDR2: MDHEN, SYDVKM. The length of the CDR3 is 10 residues. V was cut by 9 bases and J by 7 bases, with 6 bases left in between. The DNA of the CDR3 is TGTGCCAGACTCCTCGGGGAGCTGTTTTTT. It codes for CARLLGELFF.

The sample holds a few counts of this clone. CDR3 loop: CASSRGGGQETQYF. In DNA, the CDR3 is TGTGCCAGCTCACGAGGCGGGGGGCAAGAGACCCAGTACTTC. This sequence joins TRBV18 and TRBJ2-5, with 8 nucleotides matching TRBD2. The CDR3 is 14 amino acids. The trim removed 4 bases at V and 2 bases at J, leaving 3 bases unmatched. Germline CDR1 and CDR2: KGHSH and LQKENI.

This sequence joins TRBV10-3 and TRBJ1-2, with TRBD1 matching 7 bases. Germline CDR1 ENHRY, CDR2 SYGVKD. J gave up 6 bases and V 7 bases, and 8 bases lay outside the gene matches. CDR3 length: 13 amino acids. CDR3 region: CAINAGQNDGYTF. CDR3 in DNA: TGTGCCATCAACGCGGGACAGAATGATGGCTACACCTTC.

The sample holds a few counts of this clone. V and J are TRBV19 and TRBJ1-2, with 8 bases lining up with TRBD1. CDR3 length: 17 residues. Germline CDR1 LNHDA, CDR2 SQIVND (reference sequence). J was trimmed by 8 bases and V by 7 bases; bases with no gene match: 21. The CDR3 DNA reads TGTGCCAGTACTGAGGCGGCCTTAGGACAGGGCCAAGTAGGCTACACCTTC. Protein sequence: CASTEAALGQGQVGYTF.